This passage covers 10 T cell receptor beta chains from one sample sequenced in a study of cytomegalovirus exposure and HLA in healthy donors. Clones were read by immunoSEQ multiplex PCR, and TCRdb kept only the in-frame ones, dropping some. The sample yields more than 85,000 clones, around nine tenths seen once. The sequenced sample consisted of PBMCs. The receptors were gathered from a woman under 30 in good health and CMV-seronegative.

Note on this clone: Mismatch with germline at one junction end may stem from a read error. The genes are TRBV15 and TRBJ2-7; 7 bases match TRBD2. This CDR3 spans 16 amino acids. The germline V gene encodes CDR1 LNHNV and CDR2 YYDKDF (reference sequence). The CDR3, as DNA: TGTGCCACCAGCGGTACGTGGTGGGGGGGATCCTATGAGCAGTACTTC. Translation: CATSGTWWGGSYEQYF.

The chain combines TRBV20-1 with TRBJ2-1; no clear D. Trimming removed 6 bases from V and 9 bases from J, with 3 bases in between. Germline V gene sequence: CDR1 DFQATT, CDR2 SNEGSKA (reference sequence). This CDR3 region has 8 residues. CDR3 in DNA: TGCAGTGCCGGTGAGCAGTTCTTC. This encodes CSAGEQFF.

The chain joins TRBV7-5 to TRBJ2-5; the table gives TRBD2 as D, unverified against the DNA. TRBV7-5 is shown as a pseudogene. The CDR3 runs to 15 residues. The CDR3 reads CARSRAGGKQETQYF. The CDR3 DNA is TGTGCCAGAAGCCGGGCGGGAGGGAAACAAGAGACCCAGTACTTC.

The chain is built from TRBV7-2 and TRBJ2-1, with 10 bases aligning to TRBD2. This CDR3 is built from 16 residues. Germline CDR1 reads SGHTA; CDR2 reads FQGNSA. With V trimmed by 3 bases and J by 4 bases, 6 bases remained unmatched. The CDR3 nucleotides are TGTGCCAGCAGCTTCCTGACTAGCGGGCTTTACAATGAGCAGTTCTTC. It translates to CASSFLTSGLYNEQFF.

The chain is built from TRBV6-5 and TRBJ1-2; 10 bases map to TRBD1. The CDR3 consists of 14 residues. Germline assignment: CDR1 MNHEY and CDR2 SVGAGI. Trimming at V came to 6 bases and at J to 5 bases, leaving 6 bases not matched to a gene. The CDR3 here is CASSRQGARYGYTF. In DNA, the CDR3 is TGTGCCAGCAGCCGACAGGGGGCGCGTTATGGCTACACCTTC.

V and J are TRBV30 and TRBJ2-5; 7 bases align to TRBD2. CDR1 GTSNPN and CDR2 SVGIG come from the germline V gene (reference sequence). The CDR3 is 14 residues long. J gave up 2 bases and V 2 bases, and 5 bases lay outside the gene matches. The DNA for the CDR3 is TGTGCCTGGAGTTTGGGACTAACTCAAGAGACCCAGTACTTC. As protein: CAWSLGLTQETQYF.

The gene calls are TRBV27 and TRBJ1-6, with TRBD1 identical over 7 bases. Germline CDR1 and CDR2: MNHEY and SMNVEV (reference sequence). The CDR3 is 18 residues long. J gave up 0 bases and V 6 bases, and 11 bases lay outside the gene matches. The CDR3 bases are TGTGCCAGCAGGCCTTATACAGGGGATAGCTCCTATAATTCACCCCTCCACTTT. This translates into CASRPYTGDSSYNSPLHF.

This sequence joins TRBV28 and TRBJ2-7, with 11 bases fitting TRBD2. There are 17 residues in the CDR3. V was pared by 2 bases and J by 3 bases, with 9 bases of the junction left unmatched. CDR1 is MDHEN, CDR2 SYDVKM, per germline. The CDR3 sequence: CASSLPTSGSRGYEQYF. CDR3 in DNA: TGTGCCAGCAGTTTACCAACTAGCGGGAGTAGGGGCTACGAGCAGTACTTC.

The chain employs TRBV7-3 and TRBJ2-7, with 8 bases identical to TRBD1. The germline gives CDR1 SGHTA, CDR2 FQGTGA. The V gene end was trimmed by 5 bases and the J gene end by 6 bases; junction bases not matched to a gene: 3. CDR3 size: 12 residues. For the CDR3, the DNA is TGTGCCAGCAGCATACAGGGGGGCGAGCAGTACTTC. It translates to CASSIQGGEQYF.

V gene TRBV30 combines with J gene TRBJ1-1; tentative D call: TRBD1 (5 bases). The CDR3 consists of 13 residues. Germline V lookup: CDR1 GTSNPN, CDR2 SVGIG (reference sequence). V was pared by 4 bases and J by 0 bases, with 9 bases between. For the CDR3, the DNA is TGTGCCTGGAACGGACAAATGAACACTGAAGCTTTCTTT. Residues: CAWNGQMNTEAFF.